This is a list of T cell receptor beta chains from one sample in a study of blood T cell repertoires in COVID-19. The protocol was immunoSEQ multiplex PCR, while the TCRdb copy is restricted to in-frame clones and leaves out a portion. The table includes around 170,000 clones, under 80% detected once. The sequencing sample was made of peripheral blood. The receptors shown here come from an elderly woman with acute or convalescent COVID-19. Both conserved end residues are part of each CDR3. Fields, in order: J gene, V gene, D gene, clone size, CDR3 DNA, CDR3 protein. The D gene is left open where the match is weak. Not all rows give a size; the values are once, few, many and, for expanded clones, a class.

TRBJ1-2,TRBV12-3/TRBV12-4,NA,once,TGTGCCAGCAGTTTTCAGACAGCCTATGGCTACACCTTC,CASSFQTAYGYTF
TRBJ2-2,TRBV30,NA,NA,TGTGCTAACCAGGGTAAGAACACCGGGGAGCTGTTTTTT,CANQGKNTGELFF
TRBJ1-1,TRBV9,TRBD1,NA,TGTGCCAGCAGCGTAGACAGGGGGAACACTGAAGCTTTCTTT,CASSVDRGNTEAFF
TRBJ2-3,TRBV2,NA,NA,TGTGCCGTAAGGGGCGGATCCCTGGGAGATACGCAGTATTTT,CAVRGGSLGDTQYF
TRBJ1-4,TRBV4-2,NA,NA,TGTGCCAGCAGCCAAGGACAGGCGGATCACAATAATGAAAAACTGTTTTTT,CASSQGQADHNNEKLFF
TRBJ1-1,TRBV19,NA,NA,TGTGCCAGTGGAGGCCAACAGGGAGCTGAAGCTTTCTTT,CASGGQQGAEAFF
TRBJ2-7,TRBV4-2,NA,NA,TGTGCCAGCAGCGCGGAGCATCTACCTAACGAGCAGTACTTC,CASSAEHLPNEQYF
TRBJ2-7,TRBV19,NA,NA,TGTGCCAGTAGTGGGGGGAGGAACGAGCAGTACTTC,CASSGGRNEQYF
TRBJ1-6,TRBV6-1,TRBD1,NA,TGTGCCAGCAGTGAAATGTGGGACAGGACTACGCACTTT,CASSEMWDRTTHF
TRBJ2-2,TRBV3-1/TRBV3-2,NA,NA,TGTGCCAGCAGCCAAGATGCCACAACCGGGGAGCTGTTTTTT,CASSQDATTGELFF
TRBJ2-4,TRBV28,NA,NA,TGTGCCAGCAGTCCCCCGGGGAAAGGGGGAAACATTCAGTACTTC,CASSPPGKGGNIQYF
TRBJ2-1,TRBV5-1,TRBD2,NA,TGCGCCAGCAGCATGGGACTAGCGAGTTACAATGAGCAGTTCTTC,CASSMGLASYNEQFF
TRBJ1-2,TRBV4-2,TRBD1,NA,TGTGCCAGCAGCCAAGTGGGGACAGATTTTTATGGCTACACCTTC,CASSQVGTDFYGYTF
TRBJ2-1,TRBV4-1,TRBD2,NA,TGCGCCAGCAGCCGGGACAGGGGAGCTCCGGGACTAGCGGGAGGGTCCTACAATGAGCAGTTCTTC,CASSRDRGAPGLAGGSYNEQFF
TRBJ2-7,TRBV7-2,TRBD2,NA,TGTGCCAGCAGCTTAGGACTAGCGGGAGCCTACTACGAGCAGTACTTC,CASSLGLAGAYYEQYF
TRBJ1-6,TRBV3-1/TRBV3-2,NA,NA,TGTGCCAGCAGCCAAGGTGTAGGGGCGGATTCACCCCTCCACTTT,CASSQGVGADSPLHF
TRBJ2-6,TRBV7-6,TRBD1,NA,TGTGCCAGCAGTACCGGGACAGGCGGCTCTGGGGCCAACGTCCTGACTTTC,CASSTGTGGSGANVLTF
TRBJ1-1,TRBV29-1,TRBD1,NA,TGCAGCTCCCGGGACAGGGGTGGGGGAACTGAAGCTTTCTTT,CSSRDRGGGTEAFF
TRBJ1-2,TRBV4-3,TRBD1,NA,TGCGCCAGCAGCCAATCAAACAGGGGGCAATATGGCTACACCTTC,CASSQSNRGQYGYTF
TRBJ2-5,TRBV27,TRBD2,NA,TGTGCCAGCAGTTTACCTGCGGGGGGCCCTCGAGAGACCCAGTACTTC,CASSLPAGGPRETQYF